This TCR beta chain was recorded in a study of blood T cell repertoires in COVID-19. In the authors' methods: Counts of nucleated cells, estimated from reference gene primer amplification, were obtained. Assay: immunoSEQ multiplex PCR; the TCRdb copy retains only in-frame clones and omits some. Clonal size and the V and J genes are those of that table, whereas D and trimming came from the DNA. The sample includes about 150,000 clones, roughly nine tenths of them seen just once. Per germline, CDR1 MGHRA and CDR2 YSYEKL. The CDR3 contains 15 residues. Trimming took 3 bases from V and 7 from J, leaving 15 bases between them.

This TCR was recovered from a woman between 65 and 79 years old with acute or convalescent COVID-19. This chain uses TRBV4-1 with TRBJ1-4; D might be TRBD1 (6 bases). Sequenced sample: peripheral blood. CDR3: CASSQPGGAFEKLFF. The CDR3 nucleotides read TGCGCCAGCAGCCAGCCGGGGGGCGCATTTGAAAAACTGTTTTTT.